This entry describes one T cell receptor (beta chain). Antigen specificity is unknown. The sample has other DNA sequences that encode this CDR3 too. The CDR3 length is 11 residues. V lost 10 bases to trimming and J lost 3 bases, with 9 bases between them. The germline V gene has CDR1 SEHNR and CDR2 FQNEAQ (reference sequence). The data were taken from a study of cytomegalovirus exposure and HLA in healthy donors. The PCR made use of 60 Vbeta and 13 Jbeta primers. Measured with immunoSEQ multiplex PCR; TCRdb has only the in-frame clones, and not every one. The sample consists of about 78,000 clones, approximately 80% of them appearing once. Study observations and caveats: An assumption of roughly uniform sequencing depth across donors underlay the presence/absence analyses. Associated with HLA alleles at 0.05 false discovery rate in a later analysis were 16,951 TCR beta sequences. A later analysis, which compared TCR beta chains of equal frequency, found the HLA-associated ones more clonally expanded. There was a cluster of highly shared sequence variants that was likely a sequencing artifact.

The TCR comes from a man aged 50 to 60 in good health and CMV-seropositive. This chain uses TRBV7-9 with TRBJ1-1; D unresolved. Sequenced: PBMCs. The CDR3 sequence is CATRRDTEAFF. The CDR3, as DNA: TGTGCCACCCGGCGGGACACTGAAGCTTTCTTT.